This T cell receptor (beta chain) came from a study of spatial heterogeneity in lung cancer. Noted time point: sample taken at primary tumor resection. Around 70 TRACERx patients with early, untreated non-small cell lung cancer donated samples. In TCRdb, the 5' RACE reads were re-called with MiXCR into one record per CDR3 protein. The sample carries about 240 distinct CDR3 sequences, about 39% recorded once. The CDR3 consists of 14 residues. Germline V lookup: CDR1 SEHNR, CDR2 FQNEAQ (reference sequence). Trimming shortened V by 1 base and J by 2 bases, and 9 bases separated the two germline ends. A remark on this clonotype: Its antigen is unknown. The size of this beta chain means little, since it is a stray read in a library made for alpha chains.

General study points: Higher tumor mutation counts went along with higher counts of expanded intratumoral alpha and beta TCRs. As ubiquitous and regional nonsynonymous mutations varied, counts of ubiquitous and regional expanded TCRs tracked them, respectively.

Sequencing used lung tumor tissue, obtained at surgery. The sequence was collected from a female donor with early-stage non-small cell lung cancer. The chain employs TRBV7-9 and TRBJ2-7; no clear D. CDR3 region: CASSLGRVPYEQYF. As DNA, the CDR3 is TGTGCCAGCAGCTTAGGTCGGGTCCCCTACGAGCAGTACTTC.